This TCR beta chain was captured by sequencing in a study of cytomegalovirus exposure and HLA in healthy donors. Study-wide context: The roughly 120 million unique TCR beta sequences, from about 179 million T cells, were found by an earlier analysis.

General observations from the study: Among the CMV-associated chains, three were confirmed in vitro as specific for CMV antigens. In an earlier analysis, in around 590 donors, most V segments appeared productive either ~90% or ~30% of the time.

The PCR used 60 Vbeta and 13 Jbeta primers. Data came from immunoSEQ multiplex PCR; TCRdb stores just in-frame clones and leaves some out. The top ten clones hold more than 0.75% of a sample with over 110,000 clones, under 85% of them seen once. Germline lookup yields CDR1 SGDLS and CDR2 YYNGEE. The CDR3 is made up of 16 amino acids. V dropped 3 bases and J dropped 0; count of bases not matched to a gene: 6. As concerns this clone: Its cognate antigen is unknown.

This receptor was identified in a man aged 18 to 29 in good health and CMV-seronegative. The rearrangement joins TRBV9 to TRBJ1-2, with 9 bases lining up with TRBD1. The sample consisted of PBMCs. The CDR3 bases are TGTGCCAGCAGCGCCACCGGGACAGGGTCTAACTATGGCTACACCTTC. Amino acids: CASSATGTGSNYGYTF.